This T cell receptor beta chain came from a study of human thymus T cells. In the case of this clone: Its antigen is undetermined.

Study outcomes and limitations: Thymic and blood repertoires appeared to display a bias in their usage of V and J genes.

Half of the eight donors gave about 0.45-1 mL blood during surgery. The repertoire was sequenced with immunoSEQ multiplex PCR; TCRdb's copy has only in-frame clones and lacks some. The table shows just over 45,000 clones, with more than 85% occurring only once. Sequencing was carried out using blood. This receptor was taken from a girl less than two years old with a congenital heart defect but otherwise immunologically healthy.

The CDR3 is CASSPDRGWEKLFF. The CDR3 DNA follows: TGTGCCAGCTCACCGGACAGGGGATGGGAAAAACTGTTTTTT. The chain uses TRBV18 and TRBJ1-4; TRBD1 agrees at 9 bases. The trim removed 3 bases at V and 8 bases at J, leaving 4 bases unmatched. The CDR3 length is 14 residues. The germline gives CDR1 KGHSH, CDR2 LQKENI.